These 18 T cell receptor beta chains were sequenced from one sample in a study of T cells in Graves' hyperthyroidism and ophthalmopathy. From RNA transcripts, TCR beta CDR3 regions were amplified. During a first-round RT-PCR of the TCR CDR3, the HTBI primer set was used. TCRdb redid the calling of the multiplex PCR reads with MiXCR, one entry per CDR3 protein. This sample has 200,000 to 300,000 distinct CDR3 sequences, with around 25% found just once. Sequencing used blood. Source of these receptors: a woman aged 40 to 55 with Graves' ophthalmopathy.

This clonotype was counted at least ten times. The gene calls are TRBV7-9 and TRBJ1-2, with 7 bases identical to TRBD1. CDR3 length: 16 amino acids. From germline, CDR1 is SEHNR and CDR2 FQNEAQ (reference sequence). V was clipped by 5 bases and J by 7 bases; unmatched bases: 16. CDR3 amino acids: CASSPPRQGQLSGYTF. DNA of the CDR3: TGTGCCAGCAGCCCCCCGCGACAGGGCCAACTCTCTGGCTACACCTTC. The entire variable domain, with the rest obtained from reference TRBV7-9 and TRBJ1-2, is as follows: DTGVSQNPRHKITKRGQNVTFRCDPISEHNRLYWYRQTLGQGPEFLTYFQNEAQLEKSRLLSDRFSAERPKGSFSTLEIQRTEQGDSAMYLCASSPPRQGQLSGYTFGSGTRLTVV.

This clonotype has ten or more counts. The CDR3 DNA sequence: TGCAGTGCTGGACAGGGTATCGACCAGCCCCAGCATTTT. Protein product: CSAGQGIDQPQHF. J is TRBJ1-5 and V is TRBV20-1; 8 bases are a match to TRBD1. This CDR3 region has 13 residues. Per the germline V gene, CDR1 is DFQATT and CDR2 is SNEGSKA (reference sequence). J gave up 7 bases and V 5 bases, and 7 bases lay outside the gene matches.

This clonotype was recorded at least ten times. This sequence joins TRBV19 and TRBJ1-5, with a tentative D call TRBD1 (6 bases). This CDR3 is 17 amino acids long. The V end was cut by 3 bases, the J end by 2 bases, with 17 bases between. Germline CDR1 LNHDA, CDR2 SQIVND (reference sequence). CDR3 DNA: TGTGCCAGTAGTATTTGGCAGGGGCTGGGGGGCAATCAGCCCCAGCATTTT. It translates to CASSIWQGLGGNQPQHF.

This clonotype was counted ten times or more. The V and J genes are TRBV7-6 and TRBJ2-7; a weak D match, TRBD1 (6 bases). V was pared by 0 bases and J by 7 bases, with 13 bases between. The CDR3 is 14 amino acids. Per germline, CDR1 SGHVS and CDR2 FNYEAQ. The DNA for the CDR3 is TGTGCCAGCAGCTTAGCTCCAGGGGTGGGGGAGCAGTACTTC. This encodes CASSLAPGVGEQYF.

This clonotype has at least ten counts. The rearrangement links TRBV12-3 or TRBV12-4 to TRBJ2-7, with 9 bases fitting TRBD1. The CDR3 length is 15 residues. V was clipped by 6 bases and J by 5 bases; unmatched bases: 11. The CDR3 sequence: CASRKSGTGIHEQYF. In DNA, the CDR3 is TGTGCCAGCAGAAAGTCCGGGACAGGGATACACGAGCAGTACTTC.

This clonotype was detected ten times or more. A read error is possible here, since a much larger clone lies one base away. This chain links TRBV28 with TRBJ1-1, with D maybe TRBD1 (5 bases). CDR3 size: 14 residues. In germline, CDR1 is MDHEN, CDR2 SYDVKM. CDR3 residues: CASSLAGGNTEALF. The CDR3 nucleotides read TGTGCCAGCAGCCTGGCGGGGGGGAACACTGAAGCTCTCTTT.

The CDR3 DNA reads TGTGCCAGCAGTCCCGGGACTAGCGGCACAGATACGCAGTATTTT. Translated, it gives CASSPGTSGTDTQYF. The V call is TRBV12-3 or TRBV12-4, the J call TRBJ2-3, with 10 bases matching TRBD2. V dropped 5 bases and J dropped 1; count of bases not matched to a gene: 3. This CDR3 has 15 residues.

V gene TRBV18 combines with J gene TRBJ2-7; D gene unclear. Deletions cut 3 bases from V and 2 bases from J, with 14 bases between. The CDR3 has 15 amino acids. The germline V gene has CDR1 KGHSH and CDR2 LQKENI. The CDR3 sequence: CASSPSQTLTYEQYF. In nucleotides, the CDR3 is TGTGCCAGCTCACCTTCACAGACCCTCACCTACGAGCAGTACTTC.

This clonotype has ten or more counts. The chain couples TRBV30 to TRBJ1-1, with 7 bases aligning to TRBD1. The CDR3 is made up of 14 amino acids. V lost 3 bases, J lost 8 bases, and 12 bases stayed unmatched. The germline V gene encodes CDR1 GTSNPN and CDR2 SVGIG (reference sequence). The DNA of the CDR3 is TGTGCCTGGAGCGCCGGGACAGATGCGTCCGAAGCTTTCTTT. Translated, it gives CAWSAGTDASEAFF.

This clonotype was detected ten times or more. The V and J genes are TRBV28 and TRBJ1-5, with TRBD1 as a possible D gene (6 bases). CDR1 and CDR2 from the germline V gene are MDHEN and SYDVKM. This CDR3 is 13 amino acids long. Trimming shortened V by 3 bases and J by 6 bases, and 9 bases separated the two germline ends. DNA for the CDR3: TGTGCCAGCAGTTTGAGGGGGAGTCAGCCCCAGCATTTT. Protein product: CASSLRGSQPQHF.

The chain has TRBV12-3 or TRBV12-4 and TRBJ2-5; D gene ambiguous. With 2 bases removed from V and 2 bases from J, the gap between germline ends came to 9 bases. The CDR3 covers 14 residues. CDR3 in DNA: TGTGCCAGCAGTTTAAATTCAGGTCAAGAGACCCAGTACTTC. It yields the protein CASSLNSGQETQYF.

The chain uses TRBV6-2 or TRBV6-3 and TRBJ2-7, with 9 bases matching TRBD2. Germline V lookup: CDR1 MNHEY, CDR2 SVGEGT. Losses at the gene ends were 6 bases for V and 0 bases for J; bases not matched to a gene: 3. This CDR3 has 14 residues. The CDR3 region has the DNA TGTGCCAGCAGGAGCGGGGGGTCCTCCTACGAGCAGTACTTC. This codes for CASRSGGSSYEQYF.

This clonotype was detected ten times or more. This chain links TRBV4-1 with TRBJ2-5; 7 bases align to TRBD2. J lost 5 bases, V lost 2 bases, and 8 bases had no gene match. CDR1 and CDR2 from the germline V gene are MGHRA and YSYEKL. The CDR3 has 15 amino acids. The CDR3 coding sequence is TGCGCCAGCAGCCAACCCCGCGGGGGACTGGAGACCCAGTACTTC. Its protein is CASSQPRGGLETQYF.

V gene TRBV11-1 combines with J gene TRBJ2-1, with TRBD2 matching 7 bases. With V trimmed by 5 bases and J by 2 bases, 6 bases remained unmatched. The CDR3 contains 15 residues. Germline assignment: CDR1 SGHAT and CDR2 FQDESV (reference sequence). CDR3 residues: CASSHSGLAYNEQFF. CDR3 bases: TGTGCCAGCAGCCACTCCGGACTAGCCTACAATGAGCAGTTCTTC.

The rearrangement joins TRBV6-1 to TRBJ2-7; D might be TRBD2 (7 bases). Germline V gene sequence: CDR1 MNHNS, CDR2 SASEGT. CDR3 length: 14 amino acids. The germline V and J ends were trimmed by 8 bases and 4 bases, with 18 bases remaining between them. The CDR3 DNA is TGTGCCAGCGGGGGGGCAGGGGTGGGATACGAGCAGTACTTC. It translates to CASGGAGVGYEQYF.

Ten or more counts support this clonotype. The J gene is TRBJ2-5, the V gene TRBV18, with a possible D match to TRBD1 (6 bases). This CDR3 region has 15 residues. V lost 1 base and J lost 1, with 10 bases in between. The V gene's germline CDR1 is KGHSH and CDR2 LQKENI. CDR3: CASSPRTGPQETQYF. CDR3 in DNA: TGTGCCAGCTCACCACGAACAGGGCCCCAAGAGACCCAGTACTTC.

This clonotype was picked up one time. A junction end diverges from the germline sequence, so it may reflect a read error. V and J are TRBV28 and TRBJ1-5, with no clear D. The CDR3 is 11 amino acids. The germline gives CDR1 MDHEN, CDR2 SYDVKM. CDR3 protein: CASGRGTVGDF. CDR3 nucleotide sequence: TGTGCCAGCGGGAGAGGTACGGTTGGGGATTTT. The full variable domain, with the rest looked up from reference TRBV28 and TRBJ1-5, is DVKVTQSSRYLVKRTGEKVFLECVQDMDHENMFWYRQDPGLGLRLIYFSYDVKMKEKGDIPEGYSVSREKKERFSLILESASTNQTSMYLCASGRGTVGDFGDGTRLSIL.

This clonotype occurred many times. The chain combines TRBV30 with TRBJ2-5; possible D gene TRBD2, 6 bases. V lost 0 bases to trimming and J lost 1 base, with 15 bases between them. CDR3 length: 16 residues. Germline V gives CDR1 GTSNPN, CDR2 SVGIG (reference sequence). This chain's CDR3 is CAWSVYGAGSQETQYF. For the CDR3, the DNA is TGTGCCTGGAGTGTATACGGGGCGGGATCCCAAGAGACCCAGTACTTC.